Listed here is a single T cell receptor beta chain. The target antigen is unknown. Relapse after autologous stem cell transplantation occurred in every patient, and brentuximab vedotin exposure varied. The source of the sample is a study of PD-1 blockade in classical Hodgkin lymphoma. Study conclusions and caveats: Still unresolved is the cause of the repertoire differences, which may be disease activity or prior therapy.

This table comes from immunoSEQ multiplex PCR, and its TCRdb copy is limited to in-frame clones, with some not included. This table has about 94,000 clones, 75% to 90% appearing once. There are 12 residues in the CDR3. The germline CDR1 and CDR2 sequences are MNHEY and SVGAGI. The junction had 2 bases not matched to a gene; V was cut back by 10 bases and J by 0 bases. This clonotype was sampled from a human donor with classical Hodgkin lymphoma. Source: peripheral blood mononuclear cells (PBMCs), taken before the second cycle of nivolumab. This chain uses TRBV6-5 with TRBJ1-1, with TRBD1 matching over 7 bases. The CDR3 sequence: CATGTVNTEAFF. DNA for the CDR3: TGTGCCACCGGGACAGTGAACACTGAAGCTTTCTTT.